These T cell receptor beta chains were read from a single sample in a study of blood T cell repertoires in COVID-19. Only in-frame clones appear in the TCRdb table, and some are missing; sequencing was by immunoSEQ multiplex PCR. Of about 170,000 clones in the sample, roughly 80% were seen once. Sequencing used PBMCs or T cells enriched from blood (not recorded which). The source is a woman aged 50 to 65 who had recovered from COVID-19. Each CDR3 is given with its conserved first and last residue. The order of the fields is D gene, J gene, clone size, V gene, CDR3 DNA, CDR3 protein. D genes are given only for firm matches. The listing skips clone size in some rows; elsewhere it reads once, few, many or a size class.

>TRBD1|TRBJ1-1|NA|TRBV27
TGTGCCAGCAGACGACAGGGGAACACTGAAGCTTTCTTT
CASRRQGNTEAFF
>TRBD2|TRBJ2-3|NA|TRBV7-3
TGTGCCAGCAGCTTAACATCGAGCGGGGGGGCAGATACGCAGTATTTT
CASSLTSSGGADTQYF
>TRBD1|TRBJ1-1|NA|TRBV18
TGTGCCAGCTCTCACCGGGACAGTGAGATGAACACTGAAGCTTTCTTT
CASSHRDSEMNTEAFF
>NA|TRBJ1-2|NA|TRBV14
TGTGCCAGCAGCCAAGTTGAGGTTTCGGGCTACACCTTC
CASSQVEVSGYTF
>NA|TRBJ2-3|NA|TRBV7-2
TGTGCCAGCAGCTCCAGACAGCGCACAGATACGCAGTATTTT
CASSSRQRTDTQYF
>TRBD1|TRBJ1-4|NA|TRBV25-1
TGTGCCAGCAGTGAAGGGACAGGGATCCCTAATGAAAAACTGTTTTTT
CASSEGTGIPNEKLFF
>TRBD2|TRBJ2-5|NA|TRBV3-1/TRBV3-2
TGTGCCAGCAGCTCCTCAGCGGGGGAAGAGACCCAGTACTTC
CASSSSAGEETQYF
>NA|TRBJ1-2|NA|TRBV10-3
TGTGCCATACAGGAAGGGTACAACTATGGCTACACCTTC
CAIQEGYNYGYTF
>TRBD2|TRBJ2-1|NA|TRBV4-1
TGCGCCAGCAGCACCCAACGGGGGGATTACAATGAGCAGTTCTTC
CASSTQRGDYNEQFF
>TRBD2|TRBJ2-3|NA|TRBV9
TGTGCCAGCAGCGTTAGTCTAGCGGGGACTAGCACAGATACGCAGTATTTT
CASSVSLAGTSTDTQYF
>NA|TRBJ1-6|NA|TRBV24-1
TGTGCCACCAGTGATTTTCCGAGCTCCTATAATTCACCCCTCCACTTT
CATSDFPSSYNSPLHF
>NA|TRBJ2-1|NA|TRBV29-1
TGCAGCGTTGAAGATTCCCGGGGGGCAGGAAATGAGCAGTTCTTC
CSVEDSRGAGNEQFF
>NA|TRBJ1-5|once|TRBV3-1/TRBV3-2
TGTGCCAGCAGCCAAACAGGGACCCAGCCCCAGCATTTT
CASSQTGTQPQHF
>TRBD1|TRBJ1-1|NA|TRBV19
TGTGCCAGTAGTCCCGGGACAGGGGGCACTGAAGCTTTCTTT
CASSPGTGGTEAFF
>TRBD1|TRBJ1-5|NA|TRBV27
TGTGCCAGCAGACGACAGGGTAGCAATCAGCCCCAGCATTTT
CASRRQGSNQPQHF
>TRBD1|TRBJ1-5|NA|TRBV2
TGTGCCAGAGCGAGCCGAACAGGGGGCACCCGTCAGCCCCAGCATTTT
CARASRTGGTRQPQHF
>TRBD1|TRBJ1-1|NA|TRBV9
TGTGCCAGCAGCGACGGGGGACAGTCGAACACTGAAGCTTTCTTT
CASSDGGQSNTEAFF
>NA|TRBJ1-2|NA|TRBV7-9
TGTGCCAGCAGCTTAGAGTTGGCCAGGGGTGATTACACCTTC
CASSLELARGDYTF
>TRBD2|TRBJ2-1|NA|TRBV29-1
TGCAGCGCCGCCCGACTAGCAGGTTCCTACAATGAGCAGTTCTTC
CSAARLAGSYNEQFF
>NA|TRBJ2-1|NA|TRBV4-1
TGCGCCAGCTCAATAGCACGGGGTTCTTACAATGAGCAGTTCTTC
CASSIARGSYNEQFF
>NA|TRBJ2-1|NA|TRBV13
TGTGCCAGCAGCTTAGGACAGATGAATCGCAATGAGCAGTTCTTC
CASSLGQMNRNEQFF
>NA|TRBJ1-5|NA|TRBV20-1
TGCAGTGCCAGTGGGGGGGGTGGGAATCAGCCCCAGCATTTT
CSASGGGGNQPQHF
>NA|TRBJ1-5|NA|TRBV28
TGTGCCAGCAGTTTATATCATTGGTCGGTTAGCAATCAGCCCCAGCATTTT
CASSLYHWSVSNQPQHF